The clone carrying this T cell receptor (beta chain) has only a few counts. V lost 3 bases to trimming and J lost 1 base; unmatched junction nucleotides: 6. This CDR3 has 16 amino acids. The germline CDR1 and CDR2 sequences are SGHKS and YYEKEE (reference sequence). The data derive from a study of T cell responses to AZD1222 COVID-19 vaccine. TCRdb's table, derived via immunoSEQ multiplex PCR, lists solely in-frame clones and lacks some. Seen here are roughly 150,000 clones, around 93% observed once, and the top ten hold roughly 2.2%. Sample: peripheral blood, taken on day 0 of AZD1222 vaccination. The chain carries TRBV5-5 and TRBJ2-3; 9 nucleotides align to TRBD2. This sequence was found in an adult in good health. CDR3 sequence reads: CASSYPLAGRTDTQYF. The CDR3 region has the DNA TGTGCCAGCAGCTACCCCCTAGCGGGGCGCACAGATACGCAGTATTTT.